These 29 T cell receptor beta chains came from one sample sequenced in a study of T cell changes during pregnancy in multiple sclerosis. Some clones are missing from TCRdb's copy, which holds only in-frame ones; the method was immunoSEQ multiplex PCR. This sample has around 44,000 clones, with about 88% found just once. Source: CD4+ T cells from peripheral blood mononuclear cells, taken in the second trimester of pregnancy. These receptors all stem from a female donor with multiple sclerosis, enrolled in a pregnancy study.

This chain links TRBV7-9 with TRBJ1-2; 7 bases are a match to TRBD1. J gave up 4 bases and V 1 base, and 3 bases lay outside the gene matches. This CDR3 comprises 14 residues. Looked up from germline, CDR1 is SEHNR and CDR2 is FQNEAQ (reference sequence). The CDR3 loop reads CASSLEQGFYGYTF. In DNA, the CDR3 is TGTGCCAGCAGCTTAGAACAGGGGTTCTATGGCTACACCTTC.

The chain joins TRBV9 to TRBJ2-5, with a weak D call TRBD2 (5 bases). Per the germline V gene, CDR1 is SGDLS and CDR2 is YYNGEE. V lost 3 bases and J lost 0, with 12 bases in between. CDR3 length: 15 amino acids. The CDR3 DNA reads TGTGCCAGCAGCGAGCGCGGGTGGTACCAAGAGACCCAGTACTTC. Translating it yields CASSERGWYQETQYF.

The CDR3 DNA follows: TGTGCCAGCAGCAGTAATACAGGGTACGAGCAGTACTTC. This encodes CASSSNTGYEQYF. This chain uses TRBV6-1 with TRBJ2-7; the D gene is possibly TRBD1 (6 bases). Per the germline V gene, CDR1 is MNHNS and CDR2 is SASEGT. Trimming left V 6 bases short and J 4 bases short, with 13 bases between. The CDR3 spans 13 residues.

CDR3 bases: TGTGCCAGCAGGTCTCCCGGGACATCTATCCCCCTCCACTTT. As protein: CASRSPGTSIPLHF. This rearrangement joins TRBV28 to TRBJ1-6; D possibly corresponds to TRBD1 (6 bases). Germline assignment: CDR1 MDHEN and CDR2 SYDVKM. V was clipped by 6 bases and J by 13 bases, with 19 bases between them. The CDR3 loop spans 14 amino acids.

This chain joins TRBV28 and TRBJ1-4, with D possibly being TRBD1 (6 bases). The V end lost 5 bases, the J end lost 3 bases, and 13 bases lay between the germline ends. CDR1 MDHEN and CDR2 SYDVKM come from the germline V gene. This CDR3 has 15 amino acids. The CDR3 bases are TGTGCCAGCAGTGATACAGGGTCGGCTAATGAAAAACTGTTTTTT. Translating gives CASSDTGSANEKLFF.

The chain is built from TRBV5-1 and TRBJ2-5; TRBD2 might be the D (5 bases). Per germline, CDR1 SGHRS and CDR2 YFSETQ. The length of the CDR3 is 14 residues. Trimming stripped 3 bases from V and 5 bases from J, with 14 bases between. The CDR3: CASSSWSGSETQYF. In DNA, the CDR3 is TGCGCCAGCAGCTCTTGGAGCGGCTCGGAGACCCAGTACTTC.

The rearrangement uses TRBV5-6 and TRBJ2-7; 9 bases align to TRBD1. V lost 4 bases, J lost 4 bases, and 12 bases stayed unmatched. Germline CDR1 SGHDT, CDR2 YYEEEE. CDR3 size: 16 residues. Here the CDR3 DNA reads TGTGCCAGCAGCGGGACGTACGGGACAGGGAGGTACGAGCAGTACTTC. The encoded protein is CASSGTYGTGRYEQYF.

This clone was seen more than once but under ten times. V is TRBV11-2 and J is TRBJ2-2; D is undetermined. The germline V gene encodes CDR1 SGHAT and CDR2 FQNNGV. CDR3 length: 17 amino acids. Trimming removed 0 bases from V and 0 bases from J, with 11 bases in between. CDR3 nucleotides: TGTGCCAGCAGCTTAGAGGTTTCGGGTCCGAACACCGGGGAGCTGTTTTTT. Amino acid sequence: CASSLEVSGPNTGELFF.

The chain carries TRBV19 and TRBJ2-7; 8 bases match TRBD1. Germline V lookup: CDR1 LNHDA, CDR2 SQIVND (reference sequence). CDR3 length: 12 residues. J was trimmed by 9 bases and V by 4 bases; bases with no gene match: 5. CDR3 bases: TGTGCCAGTAGTAGGGACAGGCGGGCGCAGTACTTC. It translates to CASSRDRRAQYF.

CDR3 DNA sequence: TGCGCCAGCAGCTCCCCCCGGCGGGACTCAAGGACAAACTATGGCTACACCTTC. Its protein is CASSSPRRDSRTNYGYTF. This chain joins TRBV5-1 and TRBJ1-2, with D possibly matching TRBD1 (5 bases). V lost 3 bases and J lost 2, with 23 bases in between. Germline V gene sequence: CDR1 SGHRS, CDR2 YFSETQ. The CDR3 has 18 residues.

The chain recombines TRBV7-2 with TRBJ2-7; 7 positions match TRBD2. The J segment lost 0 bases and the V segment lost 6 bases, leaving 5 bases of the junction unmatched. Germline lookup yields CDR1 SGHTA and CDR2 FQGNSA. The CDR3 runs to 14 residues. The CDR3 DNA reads TGTGCCAGCAGTCTTCAGCGGGGCTCCTACGAGCAGTACTTC. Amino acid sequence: CASSLQRGSYEQYF.

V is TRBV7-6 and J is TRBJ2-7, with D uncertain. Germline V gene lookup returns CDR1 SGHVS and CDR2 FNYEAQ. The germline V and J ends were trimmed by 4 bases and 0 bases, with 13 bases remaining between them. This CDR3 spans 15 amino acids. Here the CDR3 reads CASSSGGWSSYEQYF. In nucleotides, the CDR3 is TGTGCCAGCAGCTCTGGCGGCTGGAGCTCCTACGAGCAGTACTTC. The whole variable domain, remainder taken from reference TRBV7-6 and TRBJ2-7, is GAGVSQSPRYKVTKRGQDVALRCDPISGHVSLYWYRQALGQGPEFLTYFNYEAQQDKSGLPNDRFSAERPEGSISTLTIQRTEQRDSAMYRCASSSGGWSSYEQYFGPGTRLTVT.

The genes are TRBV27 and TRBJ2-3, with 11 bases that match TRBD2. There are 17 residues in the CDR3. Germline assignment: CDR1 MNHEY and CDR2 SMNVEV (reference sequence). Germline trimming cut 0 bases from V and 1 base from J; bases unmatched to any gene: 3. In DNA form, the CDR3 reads TGTGCCAGCAGTTTATCAAGACTAGCGGGACGCACAGATACGCAGTATTTT. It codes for CASSLSRLAGRTDTQYF.

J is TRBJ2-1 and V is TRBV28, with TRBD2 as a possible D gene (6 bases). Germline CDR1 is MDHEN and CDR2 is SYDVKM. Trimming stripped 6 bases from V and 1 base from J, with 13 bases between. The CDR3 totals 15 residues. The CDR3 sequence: CASRRDPLSYNEQFF. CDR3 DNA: TGTGCCAGCAGGCGGGACCCCTTATCCTACAATGAGCAGTTCTTC.

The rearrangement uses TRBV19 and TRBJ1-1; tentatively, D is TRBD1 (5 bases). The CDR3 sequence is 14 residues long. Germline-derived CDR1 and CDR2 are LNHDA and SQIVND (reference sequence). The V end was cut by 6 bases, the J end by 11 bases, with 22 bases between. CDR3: CASRVEGNGGMAFF. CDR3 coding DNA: TGTGCCAGTAGGGTGGAGGGGAACGGGGGTATGGCTTTCTTT.

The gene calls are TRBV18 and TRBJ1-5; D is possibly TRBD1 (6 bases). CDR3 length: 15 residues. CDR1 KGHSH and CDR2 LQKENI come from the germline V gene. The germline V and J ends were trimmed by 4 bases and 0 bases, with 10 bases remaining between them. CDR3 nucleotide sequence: TGTGCCAGCTCACGGGGACAATCTAGCAATCAGCCCCAGCATTTT. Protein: CASSRGQSSNQPQHF. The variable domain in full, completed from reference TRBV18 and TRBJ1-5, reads NAGVMQNPRHLVRRRGQEARLRCSPMKGHSHVYWYRQLPEEGLKFMVYLQKENIIDESGMPKERFSAEFPKEGPSILRIQQVVRGDSAAYFCASSRGQSSNQPQHFGDGTRLSIL.

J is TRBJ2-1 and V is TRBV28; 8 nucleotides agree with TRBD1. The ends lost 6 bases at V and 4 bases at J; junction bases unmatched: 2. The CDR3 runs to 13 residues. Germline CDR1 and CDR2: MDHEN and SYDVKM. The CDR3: CASRRTGYNEQFF. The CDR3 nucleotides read TGTGCCAGCAGGAGGACAGGGTACAATGAGCAGTTCTTC.

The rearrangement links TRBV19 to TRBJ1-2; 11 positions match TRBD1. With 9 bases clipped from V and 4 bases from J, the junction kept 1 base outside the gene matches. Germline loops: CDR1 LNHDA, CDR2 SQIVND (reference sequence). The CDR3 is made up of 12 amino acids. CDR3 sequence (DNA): TGTGCCAGCGGGACAGGGGGCTATGGCTACACCTTC. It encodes CASGTGGYGYTF.

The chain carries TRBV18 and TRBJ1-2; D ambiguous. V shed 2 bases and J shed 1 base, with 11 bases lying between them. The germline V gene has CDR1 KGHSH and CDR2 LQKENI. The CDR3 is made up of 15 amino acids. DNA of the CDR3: TGTGCCAGCTCACCAGGGCTCGGGGTTAACTATGGCTACACCTTC. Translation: CASSPGLGVNYGYTF.

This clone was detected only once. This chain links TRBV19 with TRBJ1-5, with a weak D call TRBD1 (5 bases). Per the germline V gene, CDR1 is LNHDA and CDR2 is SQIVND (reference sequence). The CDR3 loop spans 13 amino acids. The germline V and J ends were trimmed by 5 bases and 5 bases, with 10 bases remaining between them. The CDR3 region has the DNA TGTGCCAGTAGTTCCGGCAGGGATCAGCCCCAGCATTTT. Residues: CASSSGRDQPQHF.

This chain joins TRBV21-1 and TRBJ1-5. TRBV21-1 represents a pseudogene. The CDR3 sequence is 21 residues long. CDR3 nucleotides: TGTGCCAGCAGCAAACCGGGTCAGCGGTATAGGTCGCAATATAGCAATCAGCCCCAGCATTTT. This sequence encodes CASSKPGQRYRSQYSNQPQHF.

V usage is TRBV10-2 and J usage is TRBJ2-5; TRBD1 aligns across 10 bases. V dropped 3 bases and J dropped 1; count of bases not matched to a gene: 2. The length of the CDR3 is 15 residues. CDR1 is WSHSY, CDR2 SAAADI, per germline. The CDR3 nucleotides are TGCGCCAGCAGTGACGGGACAGGGGTCCAAGAGACCCAGTACTTC. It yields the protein CASSDGTGVQETQYF.

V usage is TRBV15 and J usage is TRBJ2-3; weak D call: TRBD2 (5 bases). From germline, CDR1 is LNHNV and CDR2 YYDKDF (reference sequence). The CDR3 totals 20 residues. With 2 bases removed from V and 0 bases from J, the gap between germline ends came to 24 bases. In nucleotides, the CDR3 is TGTGCCACCAGCAGAATACCACCCGGACTCACGTTCACTAGCACAGATACGCAGTATTTT. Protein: CATSRIPPGLTFTSTDTQYF. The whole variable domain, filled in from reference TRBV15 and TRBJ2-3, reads DAMVIQNPRYQVTQFGKPVTLSCSQTLNHNVMYWYQQKSSQAPKLLFHYYDKDFNNEADTPDNFQSRRPNTSFCFLDIRSPGLGDTAMYLCATSRIPPGLTFTSTDTQYFGPGTRLTVL.

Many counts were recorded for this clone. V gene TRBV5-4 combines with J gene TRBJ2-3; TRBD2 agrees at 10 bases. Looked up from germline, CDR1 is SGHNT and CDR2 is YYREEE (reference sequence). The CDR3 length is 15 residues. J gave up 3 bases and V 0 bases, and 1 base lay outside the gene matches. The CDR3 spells CASSLDSGRTDTQYF. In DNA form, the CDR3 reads TGTGCCAGCAGCTTGGATAGCGGGAGGACAGATACGCAGTATTTT. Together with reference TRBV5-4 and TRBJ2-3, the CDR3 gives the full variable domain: ETGVTQSPTHLIKTRGQQVTLRCSSQSGHNTVSWYQQALGQGPQFIFQYYREEENGRGNFPPRFSGLQFPNYSSELNVNALELDDSALYLCASSLDSGRTDTQYFGPGTRLTVL.

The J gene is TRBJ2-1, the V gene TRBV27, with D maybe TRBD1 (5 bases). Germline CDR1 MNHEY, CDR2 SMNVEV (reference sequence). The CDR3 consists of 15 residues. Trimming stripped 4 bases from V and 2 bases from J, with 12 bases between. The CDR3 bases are TGTGCCAGCAGTTCTGGCGCAGGGCCCTACAATGAGCAGTTCTTC. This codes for CASSSGAGPYNEQFF.

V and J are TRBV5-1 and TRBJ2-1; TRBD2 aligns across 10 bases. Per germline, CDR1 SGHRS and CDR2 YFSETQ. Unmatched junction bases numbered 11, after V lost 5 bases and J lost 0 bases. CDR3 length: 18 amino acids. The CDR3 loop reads CASRGEGRTSGSYNEQFF. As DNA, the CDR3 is TGCGCCAGCAGAGGGGAGGGTAGGACTAGCGGCTCCTACAATGAGCAGTTCTTC.

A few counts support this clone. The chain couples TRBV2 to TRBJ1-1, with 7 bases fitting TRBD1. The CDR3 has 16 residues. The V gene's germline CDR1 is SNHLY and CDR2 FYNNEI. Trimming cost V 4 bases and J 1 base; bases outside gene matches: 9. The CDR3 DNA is TGTGCCAGCAGTGGACAGGGCGGGCTATCGAACACTGAAGCTTTCTTT. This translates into CASSGQGGLSNTEAFF.

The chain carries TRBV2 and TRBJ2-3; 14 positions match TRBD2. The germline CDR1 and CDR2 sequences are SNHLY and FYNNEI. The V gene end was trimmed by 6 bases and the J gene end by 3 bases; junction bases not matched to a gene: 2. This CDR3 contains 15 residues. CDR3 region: CASRRTSGRTDTQYF. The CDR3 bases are TGTGCCAGCAGGAGGACTAGCGGGAGGACAGATACGCAGTATTTT. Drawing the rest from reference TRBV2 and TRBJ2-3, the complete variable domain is EPEVTQTPSHQVTQMGQEVILRCVPISNHLYFYWYRQILGQKVEFLVSFYNNEISEKSEIFDDQFSVERPDGSNFTLKIRSTKLEDSAMYFCASRRTSGRTDTQYFGPGTRLTVL.

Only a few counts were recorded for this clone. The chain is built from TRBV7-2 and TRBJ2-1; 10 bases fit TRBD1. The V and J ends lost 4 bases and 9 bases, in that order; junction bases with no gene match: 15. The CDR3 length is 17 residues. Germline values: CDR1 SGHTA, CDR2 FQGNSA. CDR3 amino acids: CASSSGLGTGAPREQFF. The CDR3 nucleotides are TGTGCCAGCAGCTCAGGGCTCGGGACAGGGGCCCCGCGTGAGCAGTTCTTC.